Shown below are 30 T cell receptor beta chains from a single sample sequenced in a study of cytomegalovirus exposure and HLA in healthy donors. PCR was performed using 60 Vbeta and 13 Jbeta primers. Sequenced by immunoSEQ multiplex PCR; TCRdb stores in-frame clones only, minus some. The sample contains 150,000 to 200,000 clones, roughly 76% of which appear only once. The sequencing input was PBMCs. Receptors were obtained from a woman aged 18 to 35 in good health and CMV-seropositive.

To note about this clone: This CDR3 is also generated by other DNA sequences in the sample. This chain links TRBV7-8 with TRBJ1-5, with D tentatively TRBD1 (6 bases). Germline CDR1 and CDR2: SGHVS and FQNEAQ. This CDR3 is built from 16 residues. Trimming removed 1 base at V and 3 bases at J, with 13 bases between. The CDR3 DNA reads TGTGCCAGCAGCTTAGGGGGGGGCAGAAACAATCAGCCCCAGCATTTT. Translated, it gives CASSLGGGRNNQPQHF.

The chain links TRBV5-6 to TRBJ1-3; D perhaps matches TRBD1 (6 bases). CDR1 is SGHDT and CDR2 is YYEEEE in the germline V gene. The V and J ends lost 2 bases and 0 bases respectively, with 9 bases between them. This CDR3 spans 15 amino acids. The CDR3 DNA reads as TGTGCCAGCAGCTTCGACAGGATCTCTGGAAACACCATATATTTT. Its protein is CASSFDRISGNTIYF. Supplemented by reference TRBV5-6 and TRBJ1-3, the full variable domain reads DAGVTQSPTHLIKTRGQQVTLRCSPKSGHDTVSWYQQALGQGPQFIFQYYEEEERQRGNFPDRFSGHQFPNYSSELNVNALLLGDSALYLCASSFDRISGNTIYFGEGSWLTVV.

J is TRBJ1-2 and V is TRBV5-1; D is unclear. The length of the CDR3 is 15 residues. CDR1 and CDR2 from the germline V gene are SGHRS and YFSETQ. V lost 3 bases and J lost 4, with 16 bases in between. This CDR3 reads CASSSTGRTFYGYTF. The CDR3 region has the DNA TGCGCCAGCAGCTCGACCGGACGGACTTTCTATGGCTACACCTTC.

The V call is TRBV4-3, the J call TRBJ2-5; D is possibly TRBD1 (5 bases). Trimming took 4 bases from V and 3 from J, leaving 15 bases between them. The CDR3 has 15 amino acids. The germline gives CDR1 LGHNA, CDR2 YSLEER. The CDR3 here is CASSPAGRAEETQYF. CDR3 DNA: TGCGCCAGCAGCCCCGCCGGCAGGGCAGAAGAGACCCAGTACTTC.

As regards this clone: A junction boundary mismatches the germline segment, possibly from a read error. J is TRBJ2-7 and V is TRBV14; 7 nucleotides agree with TRBD1. This CDR3 region has 14 residues. CDR1 is SGHDN and CDR2 is FVKESK in the germline V gene. The CDR3 spells CASNQRRQGYEQYF. CDR3 coding DNA: TGTGCCAGCAACCAACGGCGACAGGGCTACGAGCAGTACTTC.

The J gene is TRBJ2-5, the V gene TRBV4-2, with D possibly being TRBD1 (6 bases). The V end lost 4 bases, the J end lost 3 bases, and 33 bases lay between the germline ends. The CDR3 extends over 21 amino acids. Germline CDR1 is LGHNA and CDR2 is YNFKEQ. The CDR3 protein is CASSPTIEVISRGWMEETQYF. CDR3 coding DNA: TGTGCCAGCAGCCCAACCATAGAAGTGATCAGCAGGGGTTGGATGGAAGAGACCCAGTACTTC.

This rearrangement joins TRBV30 to TRBJ1-3; D call uncertain. The CDR3 contains 12 residues. Trimming took 0 bases from V and 4 from J, leaving 4 bases between them. The germline V gene encodes CDR1 GTSNPN and CDR2 SVGIG (reference sequence). The CDR3 nucleotides read TGTGCCTGGAGTGTAGCCGGAAACACCATATATTTT. This codes for CAWSVAGNTIYF.

J is TRBJ1-4 and V is TRBV6-1, with 7 bases that match TRBD1. CDR3 length: 15 amino acids. Germline trimming cut 6 bases from V and 8 bases from J; bases unmatched to any gene: 12. The germline V gene encodes CDR1 MNHNS and CDR2 SASEGT. CDR3 loop: CASRDPTGAFEKLFF. CDR3 bases: TGTGCCAGCAGGGACCCCACAGGGGCATTCGAAAAACTGTTTTTT.

The chain combines TRBV27 with TRBJ1-5; D ambiguous. V was trimmed by 4 bases and J by 4 bases, leaving 11 bases between them. The CDR3 totals 14 residues. Germline loops: CDR1 MNHEY, CDR2 SMNVEV (reference sequence). The CDR3 region has the DNA TGTGCCAGCAGTTCTTCTATACGTAATCAGCCCCAGCATTTT. Its translation is CASSSSIRNQPQHF.

This sequence joins TRBV6-5 and TRBJ2-7, with D tentatively TRBD2 (7 bases). The CDR3 length is 14 residues. V was cut by 5 bases and J by 3 bases, with 14 bases left in between. Germline lookup yields CDR1 MNHEY and CDR2 SVGAGI. The CDR3 sequence is CASSPGGKYYEQYF. The CDR3 coding sequence is TGTGCCAGCAGTCCGGGGGGCAAGTACTACGAGCAGTACTTC.

This clone was seen just once. This rearrangement joins TRBV7-2 to TRBJ2-3, with a weak D call TRBD1 (6 bases). Per germline, CDR1 SGHTA and CDR2 FQGNSA. V lost 4 bases, J lost 4 bases, and 12 bases lay in between. The CDR3 runs to 14 residues. CDR3 region: CASSSLRGADTQYF. The CDR3, as DNA: TGTGCCAGCAGCTCCCTCAGGGGCGCAGATACGCAGTATTTT.

This clone was observed a handful of times. The chain carries TRBV25-1 and TRBJ1-1; D unclear. The CDR3 length is 13 residues. Per germline, CDR1 MGHDK and CDR2 SYGVNS. The V and J ends lost 4 bases and 3 bases respectively, with 9 bases between them. The CDR3 is CASSVSGDTEAFF. The DNA of the CDR3 is TGTGCCAGCAGTGTGTCCGGGGACACTGAAGCTTTCTTT.

As for this clone: Additional DNA sequences in this sample encode the identical CDR3. The J gene is TRBJ2-5, the V gene TRBV19; D is ambiguous. This CDR3 region has 11 residues. The germline CDR1 and CDR2 sequences are LNHDA and SQIVND (reference sequence). Deletions cut 5 bases from V and 5 bases from J, with 6 bases between. CDR3 nucleotides: TGTGCCAGTAGTTCCGGGGAGACCCAGTACTTC. Its protein product is CASSSGETQYF.

The chain uses TRBV4-1 and TRBJ2-1; 7 bases line up with TRBD2. Germline V gene sequence: CDR1 MGHRA, CDR2 YSYEKL. The CDR3 is 21 amino acids. With 0 bases clipped from V and 4 bases from J, the junction kept 21 bases outside the gene matches. CDR3 coding DNA: TGCGCCAGCAGCCAAGATCGGCGGGGGAGCCTGAATTTAAGGGGTTACAATGAGCAGTTCTTC. As protein: CASSQDRRGSLNLRGYNEQFF.

This chain joins TRBV6-5 and TRBJ2-1; the match to TRBD2 covers 10 bases. The CDR3 runs to 15 residues. The V gene end was trimmed by 6 bases and the J gene end by 6 bases; junction bases not matched to a gene: 8. The germline V gene encodes CDR1 MNHEY and CDR2 SVGAGI. The CDR3 nucleotides read TGTGCCAGCAGCCCCCCTAGCGGGGGTACCAATGAGCAGTTCTTC. Amino acid sequence: CASSPPSGGTNEQFF.

This chain links TRBV6-5 with TRBJ1-1; possibly TRBD1 for D (5 bases). V lost 8 bases and J lost 1, with 11 bases in between. This CDR3 region has 13 residues. Looked up from germline, CDR1 is MNHEY and CDR2 is SVGAGI. CDR3 protein: CASRFGANTEAFF. CDR3 sequence (DNA): TGTGCCAGCCGATTTGGGGCGAACACTGAAGCTTTCTTT.

The V call is TRBV15, the J call TRBJ2-2; D is perhaps TRBD2 (5 bases). The V and J ends lost 0 bases and 2 bases respectively, with 10 bases between them. The CDR3 spans 16 residues. Germline V gene data show CDR1 as LNHNV and CDR2 as YYDKDF (reference sequence). The CDR3 sequence: CATSREPGLNTGELFF. CDR3 nucleotides: TGTGCCACCAGCAGAGAACCGGGATTAAACACCGGGGAGCTGTTTTTT.

The genes are TRBV7-7 and TRBJ1-5; no clear D gene. CDR3 size: 13 residues. V lost 1 base and J 7 bases, leaving 8 bases between the germline ends. Germline-derived CDR1 and CDR2 are SSHAT and FNYEAQ (reference sequence). CDR3: CASSLGPGQPQHF. The CDR3 DNA is TGTGCCAGCAGCTTAGGCCCGGGACAGCCCCAGCATTTT.

The J gene is TRBJ2-1, the V gene TRBV5-1; 11 bases match TRBD2. V gave up 4 bases and J gave up 7 bases; unmatched junction bases: 10. This CDR3 has 16 amino acids. From germline, CDR1 is SGHRS and CDR2 YFSETQ. The CDR3 loop is CASSIWVAGGPNEQFF. CDR3 nucleotides: TGCGCCAGCAGCATTTGGGTAGCGGGGGGGCCGAATGAGCAGTTCTTC.

To note about this clone: At the DNA level, this CDR3 is encoded by other sequences in the same sample as well. This chain connects TRBV2 to TRBJ2-1; D not certain. Looked up from germline, CDR1 is SNHLY and CDR2 is FYNNEI. The V end was cut by 8 bases, the J end by 7 bases, with 9 bases between. The CDR3 sequence is 11 residues long. The CDR3 region has the DNA TGTGCCAGCTCCCGTCGGAATGAGCAGTTCTTC. Its protein is CASSRRNEQFF.

The V call is TRBV7-8, the J call TRBJ1-5; a weak D match, TRBD1 (5 bases). The V and J ends lost 1 base and 2 bases respectively, with 15 bases between them. The CDR3 sequence is 17 residues long. The germline CDR1 and CDR2 sequences are SGHVS and FQNEAQ. The CDR3 coding sequence is TGTGCCAGCAGCTTAGTCACGGGGGGAACGGGCAATCAGCCCCAGCATTTT. It translates to CASSLVTGGTGNQPQHF.

This clone was detected only a few times. V and J are TRBV6-1 and TRBJ2-7, with a possible D match to TRBD2 (6 bases). Trimming left V 0 bases short and J 5 bases short, with 17 bases between. The CDR3 sequence is 16 residues long. Germline V CDR1 and CDR2: MNHNS, SASEGT. CDR3 in DNA: TGTGCCAGCAGTGAAGCGCGGGGCAGGGCCAAACACGAGCAGTACTTC. Translating it yields CASSEARGRAKHEQYF.

The chain combines TRBV30 with TRBJ1-2; TRBD1 is a possible D gene (6 bases). The germline V gene encodes CDR1 GTSNPN and CDR2 SVGIG (reference sequence). The V end was cut by 1 base, the J end by 4 bases, with 13 bases between. The CDR3 is 14 residues long. The CDR3 DNA reads TGTGCCTGGAGTGGAGGACAGTGGGGCTATGGCTACACCTTC. This codes for CAWSGGQWGYGYTF.

The gene calls are TRBV5-1 and TRBJ1-1; maybe TRBD1 (5 bases). The ends were cut back, 3 bases at V and 3 bases at J, with 15 bases in the middle. Germline CDR1 and CDR2: SGHRS and YFSETQ. This CDR3 spans 15 amino acids. CDR3: CASSSWTMVDTEAFF. In nucleotides, the CDR3 is TGCGCCAGCAGCTCATGGACAATGGTAGACACTGAAGCTTTCTTT.

The chain joins TRBV10-1 to TRBJ1-1; D uncertain. The CDR3 is 13 residues long. CDR1 and CDR2 from the germline V gene are WNHNN and SYGVQD (reference sequence). The V gene lost 6 bases and the J gene lost 1 base, with 9 bases spanning the gap. The CDR3: CASSPRGNTEAFF. The DNA for the CDR3 is TGCGCCAGCAGCCCCCGGGGGAACACTGAAGCTTTCTTT.

The V call is TRBV6-5, the J call TRBJ1-2; TRBD1 agrees at 7 bases. The CDR3 runs 14 residues. The germline V gene encodes CDR1 MNHEY and CDR2 SVGAGI. V gave up 5 bases and J gave up 8 bases; unmatched junction bases: 11. The CDR3 DNA follows: TGTGCCAGCAGTGTAGGGGACAGTCGGAGGGGCTACACCTTC. It codes for CASSVGDSRRGYTF.

This clone was detected only a few times. This chain joins TRBV11-3 and TRBJ2-5; maybe TRBD1 (7 bases). Germline-derived CDR1 and CDR2 are SGHNT and YENEEA. The CDR3 length is 14 residues. V lost 3 bases, J lost 2 bases, and 10 bases lay in between. Here the CDR3 reads CASSFSGGQETQYF. CDR3 nucleotide sequence: TGTGCCAGCAGCTTCTCAGGGGGGCAAGAGACCCAGTACTTC.

V and J are TRBV15 and TRBJ1-4; tentative D call: TRBD1 (5 bases). The CDR3 consists of 16 residues. Looked up from germline, CDR1 is LNHNV and CDR2 is YYDKDF (reference sequence). V lost 1 base, J lost 10 bases, and 19 bases lay in between. CDR3 in amino acids: CATSRGGTMALVKLFF. The CDR3 coding sequence is TGTGCCACCAGCAGAGGCGGGACGATGGCGCTTGTAAAACTGTTTTTT.

This rearrangement joins TRBV4-2 to TRBJ2-7, with 7 nucleotides matching TRBD2. Per the germline V gene, CDR1 is LGHNA and CDR2 is YNFKEQ. V was clipped by 1 base and J by 3 bases; unmatched bases: 6. This CDR3 has 15 residues. The CDR3 here is CASSQGGGDVYEQYF. CDR3 in DNA: TGTGCCAGCAGCCAAGGGGGAGGGGATGTCTACGAGCAGTACTTC.

CDR3 nucleotides: TGTGCCTGGAGGACAGGATTCAACCCCTACGAGCAGTACTTC. It yields the protein CAWRTGFNPYEQYF. The chain links TRBV30 to TRBJ2-7; a weak D match, TRBD1 (6 bases). The germline V and J ends were trimmed by 3 bases and 2 bases, with 14 bases remaining between them. The CDR3 consists of 14 residues. The germline V gene encodes CDR1 GTSNPN and CDR2 SVGIG (reference sequence).